A selection of T cell receptor beta chains follows, all from one sample in a study of cytomegalovirus exposure and HLA in healthy donors. Data came from immunoSEQ multiplex PCR; TCRdb stores just in-frame clones and leaves some out. The data hold about 190,000 clones, with 75% to 85% observed a single time. The sample consisted of PBMCs. Every receptor here comes from a young woman in good health and CMV-seronegative. The CDR3 runs from the conserved cysteine through the conserved F or W. The D gene is left open where the match is weak. Some rows mark clone size as missing; the rest say once, few, many or name a class of expanded clone.

clone_size,d_call,j_call,v_call,cdr3_aa,cdr3_nt
.,.,TRBJ1-2,TRBV28,CASSFINSRVGGYTF,TGTGCCAGCAGTTTTATTAATAGCAGGGTCGGTGGCTACACCTTC
.,.,TRBJ2-7,TRBV6-4,CASSAPVAGVYEQYF,TGTGCCAGCAGTGCTCCGGTGGCAGGGGTATACGAGCAGTACTTC
.,.,TRBJ1-4,TRBV19,CASSQQHKNEKLFF,TGTGCCAGTAGCCAACAGCACAAAAATGAAAAACTGTTTTTT
.,TRBD2,TRBJ2-3,TRBV5-6,CASIPYPGTSGGTDTQYF,TGTGCCAGCATCCCTTACCCCGGGACTAGCGGGGGAACAGATACGCAGTATTTT
.,.,TRBJ2-7,TRBV19,CASSTTGFYEQYF,TGTGCCAGTAGCACGACAGGATTCTACGAGCAGTACTTC
.,.,TRBJ1-3,TRBV15,CATSGGSGSGNTIYF,TGTGCCACCAGCGGGGGGTCCGGATCTGGAAACACCATATATTTT
.,TRBD2,TRBJ2-3,TRBV10-3,CAISDASGGKRSDTQYF,TGTGCCATCAGTGACGCTAGCGGGGGGAAAAGGTCAGATACGCAGTATTTT
.,.,TRBJ1-2,TRBV5-4,CASSLEAEHGYTF,TGTGCCAGCAGCTTAGAGGCAGAACATGGCTACACCTTC
.,.,TRBJ1-2,TRBV9,CASSSDSPGYGYTF,TGTGCCAGCAGCAGCGACAGCCCTGGCTATGGCTACACCTTC
.,.,TRBJ2-7,TRBV7-6,CASSLVQDRTRGYEQYF,TGTGCCAGCAGCTTAGTCCAGGACAGGACACGGGGGTACGAGCAGTACTTC
.,TRBD1,TRBJ1-2,TRBV10-3,CAISKTGDGYTF,TGTGCCATCAGCAAAACAGGGGACGGCTACACCTTC
.,.,TRBJ1-4,TRBV7-9,CASSQMGQVNEKLFF,TGTGCCAGCAGCCAAATGGGCCAGGTTAATGAAAAACTGTTTTTT
once,.,TRBJ2-3,TRBV10-3,CAISNPLSPNTDTQYF,TGTGCCATCAGTAACCCACTCTCTCCCAACACAGATACGCAGTATTTT
.,TRBD1,TRBJ2-2,TRBV28,CASRSDRGTNGELFF,TGTGCCAGCAGGTCCGACAGGGGGACCAACGGGGAGCTGTTTTTT
.,TRBD1,TRBJ2-7,TRBV29-1,CSVEGGQAYEQYF,TGCAGCGTTGAAGGTGGACAGGCCTACGAGCAGTACTTC
.,TRBD1,TRBJ2-5,TRBV5-6,CASSLHGTGRETQYF,TGTGCCAGCAGCTTGCACGGGACAGGGAGAGAGACCCAGTACTTC
.,TRBD1,TRBJ2-1,TRBV27,CASSLSRGGLGNEQFF,TGTGCCAGCAGTTTATCTAGAGGGGGCCTTGGCAATGAGCAGTTCTTC
few,TRBD2,TRBJ2-7,TRBV5-1,CASSLRLAGVVEQYF,TGCGCCAGCAGCTTGCGCCTAGCGGGAGTGGTCGAGCAGTACTTC
.,.,TRBJ1-4,TRBV28,CASSSGEKLFF,TGTGCCAGCAGTTCAGGGGAAAAACTGTTTTTT
.,.,TRBJ1-1,TRBV7-9,CASSLAGAYTEAFF,TGTGCCAGCAGCTTAGCAGGGGCATACACTGAAGCTTTCTTT
.,TRBD2,TRBJ2-3,TRBV18,CASSPSGGRSTDTQYF,TGTGCCAGCTCACCATCGGGAGGGAGGAGCACAGATACGCAGTATTTT
.,TRBD1,TRBJ1-2,TRBV27,CASSPDRGLGGYTF,TGTGCCAGCAGCCCGGACAGGGGGCTGGGTGGCTACACCTTC
.,TRBD2,TRBJ2-7,TRBV18,CASSPAGRGGDEQYF,TGTGCCAGCTCACCGGCTGGGAGGGGTGGGGACGAGCAGTACTTC
.,TRBD1,TRBJ1-1,TRBV2,CASNRQGARGTEAFF,TGTGCCAGCAATAGACAGGGGGCGCGGGGTACTGAAGCTTTCTTT
.,.,TRBJ2-1,TRBV18,CASSPPLGTPSYNEQFF,TGTGCCAGCTCACCGCCCCTCGGGACTCCTTCCTACAATGAGCAGTTCTTC
.,TRBD1,TRBJ2-1,TRBV15,CATSGVTGTGGSYNEQFF,TGTGCCACCAGCGGGGTTACCGGGACAGGGGGCTCCTACAATGAGCAGTTCTTC
.,TRBD1,TRBJ1-1,TRBV7-9,CASSLGGRDRVGTEAFF,TGTGCCAGCAGCTTAGGGGGTCGGGACAGGGTTGGCACTGAAGCTTTCTTT
.,.,TRBJ2-3,TRBV11-2,CASSFRSTDTQYF,TGTGCCAGCAGCTTTCGGTCGACAGATACGCAGTATTTT
few,.,TRBJ2-5,TRBV6-6,CASSYSQGDQETQYF,TGTGCCAGCAGTTACTCCCAGGGTGACCAAGAGACCCAGTACTTC
.,TRBD2,TRBJ2-3,TRBV7-8,CASSLLTWTSGRADTQYF,TGTGCCAGCAGCTTACTAACCTGGACTAGCGGGAGGGCAGATACGCAGTATTTT
.,.,TRBJ2-3,TRBV10-1,CASSESPSTEDTQYF,TGCGCCAGCAGTGAGTCTCCTTCTACAGAGGATACGCAGTATTTT
.,.,TRBJ2-2,TRBV5-1,CASSLSSPNTGELFF,TGCGCCAGCAGCTTGTCTAGCCCCAACACCGGGGAGCTGTTTTTT
.,.,TRBJ1-2,TRBV25-1,CASSSHQGNYGYTF,TGTGCCAGCAGTTCACACCAGGGCAACTATGGCTACACCTTC
few,.,TRBJ1-1,TRBV19,CASSMRGGNTEAFF,TGTGCCAGTAGTATGCGGGGGGGTAACACTGAAGCTTTCTTT
.,.,TRBJ2-3,TRBV5-1,CASSLVQGWSTDTQYF,TGCGCCAGCAGCTTGGTCCAGGGTTGGAGTACAGATACGCAGTATTTT
.,TRBD1,TRBJ2-1,TRBV27,CASSGRGRNEQFF,TGTGCCAGCAGTGGCAGGGGGCGGAATGAGCAGTTCTTC
.,TRBD1,TRBJ1-2,TRBV6-5,CASSQGQGIGYTF,TGTGCCAGCAGCCAGGGACAGGGGATTGGCTACACCTTC
.,TRBD2,TRBJ2-1,TRBV10-3,CAISEGSGGARNEQFF,TGTGCCATCAGTGAGGGTAGCGGGGGGGCCAGAAATGAGCAGTTCTTC
.,.,TRBJ1-1,TRBV7-9,CASSPKGDTEAFF,TGTGCCAGCAGCCCTAAGGGGGACACTGAAGCTTTCTTT
.,.,TRBJ2-2,TRBV14,CASSPNRVKVGELFF,TGTGCCAGCAGCCCTAACAGGGTTAAGGTGGGGGAGCTGTTTTTT
.,TRBD1,TRBJ1-3,TRBV6-5,CASSRQGSGNTIYF,TGTGCCAGCAGTCGACAGGGATCTGGAAACACCATATATTTT
.,TRBD2,TRBJ2-1,TRBV7-2,CASSLTSGRAGGEQFF,TGTGCCAGCAGCTTAACTAGCGGGAGGGCTGGGGGTGAGCAGTTCTTC
few,TRBD2,TRBJ2-1,TRBV18,CASSPMEASGRTGYNEQFF,TGTGCCAGCTCACCGATGGAGGCTAGCGGGAGGACGGGTTACAATGAGCAGTTCTTC
.,TRBD1,TRBJ2-7,TRBV18,CASSPRMGQGSYEQYF,TGTGCCAGCTCACCCCGAATGGGACAGGGCTCCTACGAGCAGTACTTC
.,.,TRBJ2-1,TRBV11-2,CASRGLRGYNEQFF,TGTGCCAGCAGAGGCTTGCGGGGCTACAATGAGCAGTTCTTC